This T cell receptor beta chain comes out of a study of blood T cell repertoires in COVID-19. On the study more broadly: From T cells, B-cell-depleted T cells, or PBMCs came the material, which was cDNA or gDNA.

Original processing methods: Amplification of reference gene primers was used by the study to estimate nucleated cell counts. Generated by immunoSEQ multiplex PCR, the TCRdb table keeps only in-frame clones and is missing some. That table furnishes V, J and clone size, whereas the DNA furnished D and trimming. The sample lists roughly 200,000 clones, around 80% occurring once. The CDR3 sequence is 14 residues long. Germline V gene lookup returns CDR1 SEHNR and CDR2 FQNEAQ (reference sequence). The V gene lost 5 bases and the J gene lost 3 bases, with 13 bases spanning the gap. This clone was seen once.

The V gene is TRBV7-9, the J gene TRBJ1-2; D gene ambiguous. The sequence was collected from a woman of 80 years or more with active or convalescent COVID-19. Material for sequencing was peripheral blood. The CDR3 bases are TGTGCCAGCAGCCGCCAAGGACTAGACTATGGCTACACCTTC. Protein product: CASSRQGLDYGYTF.